The 10 T cell receptor beta chains given below trace back to one sample, sequenced in a study of T cells in Graves' hyperthyroidism and ophthalmopathy. The source material, RNA transcripts, was used to amplify TCR beta CDR3 regions. Using the HTBI primer set, a first-round RT-PCR was run on the TCR CDR3. One entry per CDR3 protein results from TCRdb running MiXCR on the multiplex PCR reads. The sample has hundreds of thousands of distinct CDR3 sequences, around 42% seen once; the top ten hold 8.2%. Material: peripheral blood or thyroid tissue (not recorded which). The receptors were sampled from a woman between 18 and 29 years old with Graves' hyperthyroidism.

This chain connects TRBV25-1 to TRBJ2-7; D not certain. This CDR3 has 15 amino acids. The germline V gene encodes CDR1 MGHDK and CDR2 SYGVNS. V was clipped by 6 bases and J by 0 bases, with 15 bases between them. In nucleotides, the CDR3 is TGTGCCAGCAGACCTGATGGCGGCAGCTCCTACGAGCAGTACTTC. Residues: CASRPDGGSSYEQYF.

The chain employs TRBV25-1 and TRBJ1-1; D remains ambiguous. CDR1 is MGHDK and CDR2 is SYGVNS in the germline V gene. V dropped 6 bases and J dropped 4 bases, with 18 bases sitting between them. The CDR3 is made up of 15 amino acids. CDR3: CASSQLPRPLTEAFF. The CDR3 DNA is TGTGCCAGCAGCCAGCTACCCCGTCCTCTCACTGAAGCTTTCTTT.

In the case of this clonotype: The junction and the germline gene differ at one end; a read error may be behind it. The chain carries TRBV29-1 and TRBJ1-1; possible D gene TRBD1, 6 bases. Germline CDR1 SQVTM, CDR2 ANQGSEA. The CDR3 is made up of 12 amino acids. CDR3 in amino acids: CSIDRQDTEAFF. The CDR3 bases are TGCAGCATTGACAGGCAGGACACTGAAGCTTTCTTT.

V is TRBV29-1 and J is TRBJ2-7; unclear D gene. The CDR3 consists of 13 residues. V shed 4 bases and J shed 0 bases, with 10 bases lying between them. Per the germline V gene, CDR1 is SQVTM and CDR2 is ANQGSEA. The CDR3 DNA reads as TGCAGCGTTGGATCACCGGGCTCCTACGAGCAGTACTTC. Its translation is CSVGSPGSYEQYF.

About this clonotype: Since a much larger clone is just one base distant, this may be a read error. Given the absence of the conserved phenylalanine or tryptophan at the CDR3 end, a read error is likely. The chain joins TRBV7-9 to TRBJ1-1; D uncertain. Per the germline V gene, CDR1 is SEHNR and CDR2 is FQNEAQ (reference sequence). The CDR3 sequence is 13 residues long. Deletions cut 5 bases from V and 5 bases from J, with 12 bases between. For the CDR3, the DNA is TGTGCCAGCAGCCCCACTAGGGAGACTGAAGCTTTCTCT. Its protein product is CASSPTRETEAFS.

Notes on this clonotype: Its ends do not fully match the called genes, so a read error is possible. The chain is built from TRBV7-9 and TRBJ1-1; TRBD1 might be the D (6 bases). The CDR3 is made up of 14 amino acids. Per the germline V gene, CDR1 is SEHNR and CDR2 is FQNEAQ (reference sequence). The CDR3 bases are TGTGCCAGCAGCGGGCGGGGGCAGAACAATGAAGCTTTCTTT. As protein: CASSGRGQNNEAFF.

The chain combines TRBV15 with TRBJ2-7, with 16 bases identical to TRBD2. The trim removed 4 bases at V and 6 bases at J, leaving 9 bases unmatched. Germline CDR1 is LNHNV and CDR2 is YYDKDF (reference sequence). There are 17 residues in the CDR3. CDR3 coding DNA: TGTGCCACCAGCACCGCGGGACTAGCGGGAGGGCCCTGCGAGCAGTACTTC. It is translated as CATSTAGLAGGPCEQYF.

This clonotype was seen repeatedly, ten times or more. The rearrangement joins TRBV10-3 to TRBJ2-3; D is ambiguous. The V gene's germline CDR1 is ENHRY and CDR2 SYGVKD. There are 11 residues in the CDR3. V lost 10 bases to trimming and J lost 4 bases, with 9 bases between them. CDR3 protein: CATIAADTQYF. In DNA form, the CDR3 reads TGTGCCACCATAGCTGCAGATACGCAGTATTTT.

V is TRBV29-1 and J is TRBJ1-1, with TRBD1 as a possible D gene (5 bases). In germline, CDR1 is SQVTM, CDR2 ANQGSEA. The CDR3 is 13 residues long. Deletions cut 4 bases from V and 7 bases from J, with 16 bases between. The CDR3 spells CSVVAGIPGEAFF. CDR3 coding DNA: TGCAGCGTTGTGGCAGGGATTCCCGGTGAAGCTTTCTTT. The full variable domain, with the rest looked up from reference TRBV29-1 and TRBJ1-1, is SAVISQKPSRDICQRGTSLTIQCQVDSQVTMMFWYRQQPGQSLTLIATANQGSEATYESGFVIDKFPISRPNLTFSTLTVSNMSPEDSSIYLCSVVAGIPGEAFFGQGTRLTVV.

V is TRBV7-8 and J is TRBJ1-1, with a possible D match to TRBD1 (5 bases). Trimming left V 5 bases short and J 1 base short, with 17 bases between. CDR1 is SGHVS, CDR2 FQNEAQ, per germline. This CDR3 has 16 amino acids. This chain's CDR3 is CASSPLSGGSNTEAFF. In DNA form, the CDR3 reads TGTGCCAGCAGCCCCCTTTCGGGGGGGTCGAACACTGAAGCTTTCTTT.